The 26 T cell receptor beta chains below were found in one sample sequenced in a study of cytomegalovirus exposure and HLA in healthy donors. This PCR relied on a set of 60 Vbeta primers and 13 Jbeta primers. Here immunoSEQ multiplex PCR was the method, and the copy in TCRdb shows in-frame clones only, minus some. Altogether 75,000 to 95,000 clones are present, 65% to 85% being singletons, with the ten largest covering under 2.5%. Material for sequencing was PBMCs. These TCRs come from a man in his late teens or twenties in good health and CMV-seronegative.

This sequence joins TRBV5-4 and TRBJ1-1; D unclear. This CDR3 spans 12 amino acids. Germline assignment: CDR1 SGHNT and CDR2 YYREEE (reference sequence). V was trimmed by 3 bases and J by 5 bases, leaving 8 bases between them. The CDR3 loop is CASSSGGTEAFF. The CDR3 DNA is TGTGCCAGCAGCTCAGGTGGGACTGAAGCTTTCTTT.

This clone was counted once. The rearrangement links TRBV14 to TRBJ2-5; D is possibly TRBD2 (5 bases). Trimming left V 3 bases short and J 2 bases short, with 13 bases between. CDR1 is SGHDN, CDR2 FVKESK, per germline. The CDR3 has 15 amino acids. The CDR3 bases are TGTGCCAGCAGCCATACCCGGGATTCTCAAGAGACCCAGTACTTC. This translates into CASSHTRDSQETQYF.

The CDR3 sequence: CASSEGSEQFF. CDR3 bases: TGTGCCAGCAGTGAAGGGAGTGAGCAGTTCTTC. The V gene is TRBV25-1, the J gene TRBJ2-1, with a weak D call TRBD2 (5 bases). CDR1 MGHDK and CDR2 SYGVNS come from the germline V gene. Trimming shortened V by 2 bases and J by 9 bases, and 5 bases separated the two germline ends. This CDR3 contains 11 residues. The entire variable domain, with the rest obtained from reference TRBV25-1 and TRBJ2-1, is as follows: EADIYQTPRYLVIGTGKKITLECSQTMGHDKMYWYQQDPGMELHLIHYSYGVNSTEKGDLSSESTVSRIRTEHFPLTLESARPSHTSQYLCASSEGSEQFFGPGTRLTVL.

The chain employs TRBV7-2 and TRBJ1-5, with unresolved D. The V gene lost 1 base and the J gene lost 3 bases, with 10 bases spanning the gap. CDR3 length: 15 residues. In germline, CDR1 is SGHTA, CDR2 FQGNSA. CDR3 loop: CASSLEPAINQPQHF. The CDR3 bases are TGTGCCAGCAGCTTAGAGCCAGCGATCAATCAGCCCCAGCATTTT. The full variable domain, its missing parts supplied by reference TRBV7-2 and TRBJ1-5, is GAGVSQSPSNKVTEKGKDVELRCDPISGHTALYWYRQSLGQGLEFLIYFQGNSAPDKSGLPSDRFSAERTGGSVSTLTIQRTQQEDSAVYLCASSLEPAINQPQHFGDGTRLSIL.

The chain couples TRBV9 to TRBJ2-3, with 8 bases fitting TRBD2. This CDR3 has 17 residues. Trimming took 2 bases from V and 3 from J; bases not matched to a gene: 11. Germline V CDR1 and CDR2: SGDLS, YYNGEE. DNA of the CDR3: TGTGCCAGCAGCGTCGAGGGGAGCGGGAGCACGACAGATACGCAGTATTTT. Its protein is CASSVEGSGSTTDTQYF.

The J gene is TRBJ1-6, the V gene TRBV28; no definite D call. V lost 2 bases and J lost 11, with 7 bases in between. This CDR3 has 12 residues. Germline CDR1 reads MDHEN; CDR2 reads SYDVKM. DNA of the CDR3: TGTGCCAGCAGTTTAGTGTCAGCACCCCTCCACTTT. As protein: CASSLVSAPLHF.

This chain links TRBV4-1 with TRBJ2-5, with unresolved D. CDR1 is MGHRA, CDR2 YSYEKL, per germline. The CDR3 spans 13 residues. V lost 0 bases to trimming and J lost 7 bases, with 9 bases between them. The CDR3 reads CASSQDPFGTQYF. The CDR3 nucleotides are TGCGCCAGCAGCCAAGATCCCTTCGGGACCCAGTACTTC.

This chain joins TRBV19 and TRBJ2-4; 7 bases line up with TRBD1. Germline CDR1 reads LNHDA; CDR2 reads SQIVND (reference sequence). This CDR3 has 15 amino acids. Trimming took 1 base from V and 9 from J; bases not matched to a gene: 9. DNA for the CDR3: TGTGCCAGTAGTATAGTTTGGCAGGGGGTCACCATTCAGTACTTC. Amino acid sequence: CASSIVWQGVTIQYF.

CDR3 region: CASSLLVAGDEQFF. In nucleotides, the CDR3 is TGTGCCAGCAGTTTATTGGTAGCGGGGGATGAGCAGTTCTTC. V and J are TRBV27 and TRBJ2-1, with 9 bases matching TRBD2. Germline V gives CDR1 MNHEY, CDR2 SMNVEV (reference sequence). This CDR3 comprises 14 residues. With V trimmed by 1 base and J by 8 bases, 3 bases remained unmatched.

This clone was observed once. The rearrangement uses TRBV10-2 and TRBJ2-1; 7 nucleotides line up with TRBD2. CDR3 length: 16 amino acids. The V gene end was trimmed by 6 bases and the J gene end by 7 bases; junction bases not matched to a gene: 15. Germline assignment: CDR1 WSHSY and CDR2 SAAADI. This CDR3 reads CASSERRGVGLNEQFF. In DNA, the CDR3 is TGCGCCAGCAGCGAGCGACGGGGGGTTGGTTTGAATGAGCAGTTCTTC.

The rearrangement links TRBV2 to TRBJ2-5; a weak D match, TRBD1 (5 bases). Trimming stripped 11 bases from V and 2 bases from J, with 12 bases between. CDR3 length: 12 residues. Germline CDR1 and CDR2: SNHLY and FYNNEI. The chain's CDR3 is CACSRGQETQYF. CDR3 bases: TGTGCCTGCTCAAGGGGTCAAGAGACCCAGTACTTC.

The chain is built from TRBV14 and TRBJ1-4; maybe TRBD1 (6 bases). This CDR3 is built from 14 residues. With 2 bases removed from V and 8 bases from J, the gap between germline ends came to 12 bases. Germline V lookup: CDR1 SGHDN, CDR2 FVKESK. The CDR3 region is CASSQRLGAEKLFF. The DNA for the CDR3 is TGTGCCAGCAGCCAACGACTGGGGGCAGAAAAACTGTTTTTT. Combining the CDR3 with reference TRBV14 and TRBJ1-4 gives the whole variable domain EAGVTQFPSHSVIEKGQTVTLRCDPISGHDNLYWYRRVMGKEIKFLLHFVKESKQDESGMPNNRFLAERTGGTYSTLKVQPAELEDSGVYFCASSQRLGAEKLFFGSGTQLSVL.

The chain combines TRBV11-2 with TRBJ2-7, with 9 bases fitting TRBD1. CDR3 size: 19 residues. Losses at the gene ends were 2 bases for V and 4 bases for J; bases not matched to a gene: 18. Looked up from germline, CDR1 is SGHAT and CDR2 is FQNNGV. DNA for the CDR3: TGTGCCAGCAGCTTATTACTCGGTACTAACAGGGGGCGCGGGTACGAGCAGTACTTC. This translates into CASSLLLGTNRGRGYEQYF.

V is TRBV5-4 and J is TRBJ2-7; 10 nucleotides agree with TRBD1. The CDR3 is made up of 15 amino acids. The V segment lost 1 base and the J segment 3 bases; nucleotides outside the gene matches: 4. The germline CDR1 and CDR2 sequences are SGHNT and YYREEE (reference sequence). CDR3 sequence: CASSLLGQGNYEQYF. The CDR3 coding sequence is TGTGCCAGCAGCTTGTTGGGACAGGGGAACTACGAGCAGTACTTC.

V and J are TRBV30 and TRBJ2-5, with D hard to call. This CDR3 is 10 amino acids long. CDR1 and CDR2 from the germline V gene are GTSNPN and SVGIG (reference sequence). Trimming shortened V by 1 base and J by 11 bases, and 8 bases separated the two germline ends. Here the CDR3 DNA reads TGTGCCTGGAGTGGCTTAGAGCAGTACTTC. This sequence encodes CAWSGLEQYF.

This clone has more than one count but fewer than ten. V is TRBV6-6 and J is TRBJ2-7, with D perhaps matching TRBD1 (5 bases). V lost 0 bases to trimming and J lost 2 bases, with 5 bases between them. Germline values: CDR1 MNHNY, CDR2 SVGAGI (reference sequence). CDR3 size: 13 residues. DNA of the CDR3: TGTGCCAGCAGTTACTCGACAGCCTACGAGCAGTACTTC. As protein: CASSYSTAYEQYF.

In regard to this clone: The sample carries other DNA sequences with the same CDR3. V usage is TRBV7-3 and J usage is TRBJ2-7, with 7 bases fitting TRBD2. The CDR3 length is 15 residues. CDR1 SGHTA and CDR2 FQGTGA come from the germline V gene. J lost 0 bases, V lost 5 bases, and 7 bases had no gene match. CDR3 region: CASSLLAESSYEQYF. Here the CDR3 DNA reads TGTGCCAGCAGCCTTCTAGCGGAAAGCTCCTACGAGCAGTACTTC.

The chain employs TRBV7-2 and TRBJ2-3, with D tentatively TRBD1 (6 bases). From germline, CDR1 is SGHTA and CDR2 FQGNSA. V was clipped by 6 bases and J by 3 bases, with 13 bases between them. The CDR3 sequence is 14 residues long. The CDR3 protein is CASRPQGQTDTQYF. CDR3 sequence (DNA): TGTGCCAGCAGACCCCAAGGACAGACAGATACGCAGTATTTT.

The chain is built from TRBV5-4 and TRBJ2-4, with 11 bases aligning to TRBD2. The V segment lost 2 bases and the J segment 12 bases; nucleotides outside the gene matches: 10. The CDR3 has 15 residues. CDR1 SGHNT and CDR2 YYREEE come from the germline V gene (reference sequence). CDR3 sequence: CASSFGSGRAPTQYF. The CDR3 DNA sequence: TGTGCCAGCAGCTTTGGTAGCGGGAGGGCCCCGACTCAGTACTTC.

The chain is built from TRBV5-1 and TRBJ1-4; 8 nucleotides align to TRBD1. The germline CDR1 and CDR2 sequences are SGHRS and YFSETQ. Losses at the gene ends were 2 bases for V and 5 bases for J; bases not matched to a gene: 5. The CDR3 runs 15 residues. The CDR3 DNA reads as TGCGCCAGCAGCTTTGCAGGGGGCAGGAATGAAAAACTGTTTTTT. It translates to CASSFAGGRNEKLFF.

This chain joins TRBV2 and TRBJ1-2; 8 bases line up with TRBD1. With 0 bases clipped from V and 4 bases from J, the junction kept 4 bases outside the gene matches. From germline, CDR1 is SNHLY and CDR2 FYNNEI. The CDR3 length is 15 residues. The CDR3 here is CASSEALGQGYGYTF. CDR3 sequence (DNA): TGTGCCAGCAGTGAAGCGCTTGGACAGGGCTATGGCTACACCTTC.

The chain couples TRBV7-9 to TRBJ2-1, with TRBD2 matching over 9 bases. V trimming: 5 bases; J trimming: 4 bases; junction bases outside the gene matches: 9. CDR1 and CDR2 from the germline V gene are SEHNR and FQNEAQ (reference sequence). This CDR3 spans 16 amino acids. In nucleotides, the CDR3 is TGTGCCAGCAGCCCGGCGGCGGGAGGGCAGTACAATGAGCAGTTCTTC. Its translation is CASSPAAGGQYNEQFF.

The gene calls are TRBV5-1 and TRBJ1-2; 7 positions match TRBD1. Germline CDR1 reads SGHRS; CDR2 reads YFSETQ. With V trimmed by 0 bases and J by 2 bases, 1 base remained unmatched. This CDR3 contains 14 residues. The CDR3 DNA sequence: TGCGCCAGCAGCTTGGAACAGGGGAACTATGGCTACACCTTC. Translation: CASSLEQGNYGYTF.

This CDR3 reads CSVRVTGSSDLHF. The CDR3 coding sequence is TGCAGCGTTCGTGTGACGGGTTCAAGTGACCTCCACTTT. The chain uses TRBV29-1 and TRBJ1-6; the D is unclear. Germline V gene data show CDR1 as SQVTM and CDR2 as ANQGSEA. The CDR3 runs to 13 residues. Trimming removed 5 bases at V and 15 bases at J, with 20 bases between.

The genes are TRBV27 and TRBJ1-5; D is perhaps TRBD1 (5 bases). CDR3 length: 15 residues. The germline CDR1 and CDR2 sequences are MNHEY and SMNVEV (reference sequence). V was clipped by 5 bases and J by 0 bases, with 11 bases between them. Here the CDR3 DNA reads TGTGCCAGCAGTAACAGGTCTTATAGCAATCAGCCCCAGCATTTT. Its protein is CASSNRSYSNQPQHF.

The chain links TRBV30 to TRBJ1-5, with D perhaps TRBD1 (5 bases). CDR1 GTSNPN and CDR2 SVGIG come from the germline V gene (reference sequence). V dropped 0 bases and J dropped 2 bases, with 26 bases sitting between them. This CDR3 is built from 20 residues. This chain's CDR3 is CAWSVGRLGLPGEGNQPQHF. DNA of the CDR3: TGTGCCTGGAGTGTGGGACGGCTAGGTCTTCCGGGGGAGGGCAATCAGCCCCAGCATTTT.